This entry concerns a single T cell receptor beta chain. This sample was included in a study of blood T cell repertoires in COVID-19. Using immunoSEQ multiplex PCR, the repertoire was profiled, and TCRdb retains in-frame clones only, with some absent. The table includes about 100,000 clones, roughly 84% detected once. V shed 4 bases, J shed 3 bases, and the junction held 4 bases outside the gene matches. Germline V gene data show CDR1 as MGHDK and CDR2 as SYGVNS. CDR3 length: 14 amino acids. Sequencing was carried out using peripheral blood. This receptor was obtained from a human donor in a cohort sampled during active COVID-19. This chain connects TRBV25-1 to TRBJ2-7, with 9 bases matching TRBD1. CDR3 coding DNA: TGTGCCAGCAGTGGGGGACAGGGCCGCTACGAGCAGTACTTC. Amino acid sequence: CASSGGQGRYEQYF.